The clone carrying this T cell receptor beta chain was detected only once. This entry belongs to a study of blood T cell repertoires in COVID-19. Per the germline V gene, CDR1 is KGHSH and CDR2 is LQKENI. CDR3 length equals 13 residues. The ends were cut back, 3 bases at V and 3 bases at J, with 9 bases in the middle. Profiled with immunoSEQ multiplex PCR; TCRdb holds only in-frame clones, not every one. The profile covers about 500,000 clones, with roughly 90% appearing a single time and around 0.7% taken by the ten largest. This sequence joins TRBV18 and TRBJ2-7; D not resolved. The clonotype was recovered from a woman under 30 who had recovered from COVID-19. Sequencing was performed on PBMCs or T cells enriched from blood (not recorded which). CDR3 coding DNA: TGTGCCAGCTCACCCTACAGTCACTACGAGCAGTACTTC. Its protein is CASSPYSHYEQYF.